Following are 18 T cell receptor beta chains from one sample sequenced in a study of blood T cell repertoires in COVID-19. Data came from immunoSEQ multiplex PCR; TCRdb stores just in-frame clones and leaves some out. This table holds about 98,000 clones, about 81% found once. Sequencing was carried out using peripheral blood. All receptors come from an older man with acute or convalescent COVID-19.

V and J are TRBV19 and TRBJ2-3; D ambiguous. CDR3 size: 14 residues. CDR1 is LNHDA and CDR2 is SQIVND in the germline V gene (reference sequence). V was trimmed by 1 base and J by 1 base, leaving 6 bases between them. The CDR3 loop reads CASSIATGTDTQYF. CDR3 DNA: TGTGCCAGTAGTATAGCTACAGGCACAGATACGCAGTATTTT.

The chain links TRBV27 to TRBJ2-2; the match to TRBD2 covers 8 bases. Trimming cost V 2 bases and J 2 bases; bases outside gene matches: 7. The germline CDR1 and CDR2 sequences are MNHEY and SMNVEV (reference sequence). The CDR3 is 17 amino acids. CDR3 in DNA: TGTGCCAGCAGTTTAAGGTTACTAGCGGCCAACACCGGGGAGCTGTTTTTT. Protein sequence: CASSLRLLAANTGELFF.

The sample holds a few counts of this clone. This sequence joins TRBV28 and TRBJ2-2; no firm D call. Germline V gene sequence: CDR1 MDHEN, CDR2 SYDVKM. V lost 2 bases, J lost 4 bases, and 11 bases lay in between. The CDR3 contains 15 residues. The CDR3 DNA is TGTGCCAGCAGTTTACGACAAGGCCGCACCGGGGAGCTGTTTTTT. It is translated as CASSLRQGRTGELFF.

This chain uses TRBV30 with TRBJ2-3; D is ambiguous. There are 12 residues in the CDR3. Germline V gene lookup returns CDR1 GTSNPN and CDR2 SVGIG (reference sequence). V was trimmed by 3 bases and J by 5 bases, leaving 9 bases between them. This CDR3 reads CAWSPRGDTQYF. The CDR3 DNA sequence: TGTGCCTGGAGCCCTCGCGGAGATACGCAGTATTTT.

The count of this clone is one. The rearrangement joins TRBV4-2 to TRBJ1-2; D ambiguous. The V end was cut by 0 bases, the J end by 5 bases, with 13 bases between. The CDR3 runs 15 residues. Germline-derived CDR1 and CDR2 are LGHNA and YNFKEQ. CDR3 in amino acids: CASSQDKGVRYGYTF. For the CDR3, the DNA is TGTGCCAGCAGCCAAGATAAGGGAGTAAGGTATGGCTACACCTTC.

CDR3 in amino acids: CASTPSGWVTDTQYF. CDR3 DNA sequence: TGTGCCAGCACCCCCTCGGGGTGGGTCACAGATACGCAGTATTTT. The chain employs TRBV28 and TRBJ2-3, with D maybe TRBD2 (5 bases). CDR1 MDHEN and CDR2 SYDVKM come from the germline V gene. Trimming pared 7 bases from V and 2 bases from J, leaving 16 bases between. The CDR3 consists of 15 residues. Filled out from reference TRBV28 and TRBJ2-3, the complete variable domain reads DVKVTQSSRYLVKRTGEKVFLECVQDMDHENMFWYRQDPGLGLRLIYFSYDVKMKEKGDIPEGYSVSREKKERFSLILESASTNQTSMYLCASTPSGWVTDTQYFGPGTRLTVL.

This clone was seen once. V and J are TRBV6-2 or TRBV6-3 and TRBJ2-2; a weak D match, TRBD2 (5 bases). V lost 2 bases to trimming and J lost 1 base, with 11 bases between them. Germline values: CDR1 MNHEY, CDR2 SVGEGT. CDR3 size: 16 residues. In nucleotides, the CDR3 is TGTGCCAGCAGTTACGTTCTAGCTTGGAACACCGGGGAGCTGTTTTTT. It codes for CASSYVLAWNTGELFF.

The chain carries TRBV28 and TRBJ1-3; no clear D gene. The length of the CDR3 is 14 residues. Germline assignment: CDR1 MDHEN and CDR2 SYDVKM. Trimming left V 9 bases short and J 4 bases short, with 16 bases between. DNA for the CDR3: TGTGCCAGTAAAACCACGGGTACAGGAAACACCATATATTTT. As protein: CASKTTGTGNTIYF.

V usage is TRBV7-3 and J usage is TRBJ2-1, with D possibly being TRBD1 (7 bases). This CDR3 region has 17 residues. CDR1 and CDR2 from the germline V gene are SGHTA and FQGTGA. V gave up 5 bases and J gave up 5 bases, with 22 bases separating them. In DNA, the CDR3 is TGTGCCAGCAGCGCAAGACAGGGAGGATTCGCCGACAATGAGCAGTTCTTC. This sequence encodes CASSARQGGFADNEQFF.

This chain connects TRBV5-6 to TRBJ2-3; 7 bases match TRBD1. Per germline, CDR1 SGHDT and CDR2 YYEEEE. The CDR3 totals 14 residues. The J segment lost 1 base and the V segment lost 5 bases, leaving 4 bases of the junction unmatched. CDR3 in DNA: TGTGCCAGCAGACCCACAGGGGGCACAGATACGCAGTATTTT. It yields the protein CASRPTGGTDTQYF.

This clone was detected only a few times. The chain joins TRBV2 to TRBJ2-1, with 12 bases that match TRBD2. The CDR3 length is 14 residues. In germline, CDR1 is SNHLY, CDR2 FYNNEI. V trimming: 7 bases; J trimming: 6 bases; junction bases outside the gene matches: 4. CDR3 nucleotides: TGTGCCAGCATGAAGGGACTAGCGGGCAATGAGCAGTTCTTC. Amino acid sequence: CASMKGLAGNEQFF.

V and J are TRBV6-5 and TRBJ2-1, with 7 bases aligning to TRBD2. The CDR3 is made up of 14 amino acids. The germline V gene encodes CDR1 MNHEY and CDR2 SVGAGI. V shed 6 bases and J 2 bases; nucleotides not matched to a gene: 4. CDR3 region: CASRAGIAYNEQFF. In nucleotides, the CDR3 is TGTGCCAGCAGAGCGGGAATCGCCTACAATGAGCAGTTCTTC.

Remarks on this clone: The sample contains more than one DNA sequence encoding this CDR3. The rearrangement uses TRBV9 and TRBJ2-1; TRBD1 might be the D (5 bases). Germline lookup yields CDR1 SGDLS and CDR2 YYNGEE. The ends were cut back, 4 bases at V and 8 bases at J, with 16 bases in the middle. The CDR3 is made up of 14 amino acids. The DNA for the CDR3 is TGTGCCAGCAGCACCCGGCAGGGTCACGATGAGCAGTTCTTC. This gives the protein CASSTRQGHDEQFF.

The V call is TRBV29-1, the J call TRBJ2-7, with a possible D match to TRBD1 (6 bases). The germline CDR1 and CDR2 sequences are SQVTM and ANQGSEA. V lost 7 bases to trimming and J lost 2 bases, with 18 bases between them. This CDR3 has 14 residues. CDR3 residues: CSGQTGTYPYEQYF. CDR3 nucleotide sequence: TGCAGCGGCCAAACCGGGACATATCCCTACGAGCAGTACTTC.

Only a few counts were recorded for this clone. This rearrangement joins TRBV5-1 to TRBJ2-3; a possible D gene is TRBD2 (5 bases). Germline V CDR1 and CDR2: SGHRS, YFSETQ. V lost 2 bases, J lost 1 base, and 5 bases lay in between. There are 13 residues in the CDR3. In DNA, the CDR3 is TGCGCCAGCAGCTTCGGGGGCACAGATACGCAGTATTTT. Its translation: CASSFGGTDTQYF. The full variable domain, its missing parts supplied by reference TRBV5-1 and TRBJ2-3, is KAGVTQTPRYLIKTRGQQVTLSCSPISGHRSVSWYQQTPGQGLQFLFEYFSETQRNKGNFPGRFSGRQFSNSRSEMNVSTLELGDSALYLCASSFGGTDTQYFGPGTRLTVL.

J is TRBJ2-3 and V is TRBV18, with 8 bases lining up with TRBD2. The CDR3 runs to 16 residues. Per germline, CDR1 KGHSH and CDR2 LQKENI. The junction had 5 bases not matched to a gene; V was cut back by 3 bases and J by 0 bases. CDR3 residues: CASSPGLALSTDTQYF. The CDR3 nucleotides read TGTGCCAGCTCACCTGGACTAGCTCTAAGCACAGATACGCAGTATTTT.

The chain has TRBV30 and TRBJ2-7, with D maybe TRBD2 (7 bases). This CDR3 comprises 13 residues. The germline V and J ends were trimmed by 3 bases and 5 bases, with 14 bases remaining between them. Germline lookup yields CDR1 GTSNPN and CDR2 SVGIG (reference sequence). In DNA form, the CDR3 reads TGTGCCTGGAGGGGGGGGGCCCGGAACGAGCAGTACTTC. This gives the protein CAWRGGARNEQYF.

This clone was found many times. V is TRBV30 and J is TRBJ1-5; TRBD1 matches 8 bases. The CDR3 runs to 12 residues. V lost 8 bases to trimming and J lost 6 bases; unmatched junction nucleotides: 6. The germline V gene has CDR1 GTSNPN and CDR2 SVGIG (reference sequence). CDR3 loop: CAGGQGGQPQHF. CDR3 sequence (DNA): TGTGCCGGAGGACAGGGAGGTCAGCCCCAGCATTTT.